This passage covers 21 T cell receptor beta chains from one sample sequenced in a study of tumor-infiltrating lymphocytes in primary liver carcinoma. The tissue used was unsorted bulk material of roughly 17-34 mg. RNA and DNA were co-extracted from it with the AllPrep DNA/RNA mini kit. With a constant-region primer, TCR beta cDNA was made from approximately 520 ng of total RNA. Slightly modified ARM-PCR served as the procedure for the TCR beta libraries. These libraries came from three rounds of nested multiplex PCR. With TRBV1-TRBV30 forward primers and a C-beta reverse primer, the first two PCR rounds were run for 9 to 10 cycles each. TCRdb used MiXCR to reprocess the multiplex PCR reads, holding one entry per CDR3 protein. The table lists about 59,000 distinct CDR3 sequences, 71% of them singletons. Sequencing used liver tumor tissue from sampling region 2. Subset described: tumor region T2, inferior pole. Receptors were obtained from a man aged 35-49 years with primary liver carcinoma and hepatitis B virus infection.

The table lists this clonotype with a count of one. The chain recombines TRBV5-4 with TRBJ2-2, with 9 bases lining up with TRBD2. This CDR3 contains 17 residues. Trimming took 9 bases from V and 7 from J; bases not matched to a gene: 19. Germline V gene data show CDR1 as SGHNT and CDR2 as YYREEE (reference sequence). CDR3 DNA: TGTGCCAATACCTTGGTGGTGCGGGAGGGCCAAGGCGGGGAGCTGTTTTTT. This gives the protein CANTLVVREGQGGELFF.

This chain links TRBV4-3 with TRBJ2-7; D gene ambiguous. The germline V gene has CDR1 LGHNA and CDR2 YSLEER. V lost 7 bases and J lost 4, with 20 bases in between. The CDR3 length is 15 residues. CDR3 sequence (DNA): TGCGCCAGCAACCATGATTTGTCCCGCTCATACGAGCAGTACTTC. Translated, it gives CASNHDLSRSYEQYF.

To note about this clonotype: A much larger clone lies a single base off, so this may be a read error. Here the CDR3 omits its conserved ending phenylalanine or tryptophan, so a read error is the likely source. The CDR3 DNA reads as TGTGCCAGCAGCTTCGCGCCATCGCTTGAGCAGTTCTTA. This sequence encodes CASSFAPSLEQFL. This sequence joins TRBV11-3 and TRBJ2-1; D is ambiguous. Germline CDR1 reads SGHNT; CDR2 reads YENEEA. There are 13 residues in the CDR3. Between the trimmed V and J ends, which lost 3 bases and 9 bases, there was a span of 12 bases.

On this clonotype: Since a much larger clone is just one base distant, this may be a read error. The chain joins TRBV14 to TRBJ2-1; TRBD1 matches at 9 bases. This CDR3 has 13 residues. In germline, CDR1 is SGHDN, CDR2 FVKESK. This chain's CDR3 is CASSPGTGNEHFF. CDR3 sequence (DNA): TGTGCCAGCAGCCCCGGGACAGGGAATGAGCACTTCTTC.

Notes on this clonotype: The junction departs from the called germline gene at one end, perhaps through a read error. The chain joins TRBV7-9 to TRBJ1-2; no definite D call. The CDR3 is 16 residues long. Per the germline V gene, CDR1 is SEHNR and CDR2 is FQNEAQ (reference sequence). The CDR3 region has the DNA TGTGCCAGCAGCCCCGAGGGCAGGCTGACCCAATATGGCTTCACCTTC. Its translation is CASSPEGRLTQYGFTF.

This clonotype was seen just once. A junction end diverges from the germline sequence, so it may reflect a read error. V usage is TRBV29-1 and J usage is TRBJ2-2; the match to TRBD2 covers 7 bases. The germline CDR1 and CDR2 sequences are SQVTM and ANQGSEA. CDR3 length equals 15 residues. The CDR3 DNA follows: TGCAGCGTTGGGACTAGGACGGCGAAGACCGGGGAGCTGTTTTTT. Translating it yields CSVGTRTAKTGELFF.

The chain recombines TRBV11-2 with TRBJ2-5, with TRBD2 identical over 8 bases. V was pared by 5 bases and J by 7 bases, with 15 bases of the junction left unmatched. CDR1 SGHAT and CDR2 FQNNGV come from the germline V gene. This CDR3 region has 16 residues. In nucleotides, the CDR3 is TGTGCCAGCAGCCGAACTCCTTGCGGGGGGAAGGGGACCCAGTACTTC. Protein product: CASSRTPCGGKGTQYF.

The chain has TRBV28 and TRBJ2-3; D remains ambiguous. CDR1 and CDR2 (germline): MDHEN, SYDVKM. The CDR3 covers 14 residues. V gave up 9 bases and J gave up 0 bases, with 13 bases separating them. This CDR3 reads CASSREPSTDTQYF. CDR3 in DNA: TGTGCCAGTTCCCGAGAGCCTAGCACAGATACGCAGTATTTT.

By its share, this clonotype is medium-sized. This chain uses TRBV11-2 with TRBJ2-1, with 9 bases lining up with TRBD2. Trimming cost V 5 bases and J 3 bases; bases outside gene matches: 5. This CDR3 has 15 residues. Per the germline V gene, CDR1 is SGHAT and CDR2 is FQNNGV. The CDR3 protein is CASSPGTSNYNEQFF. CDR3 sequence (DNA): TGTGCCAGCAGCCCCGGGACTAGCAACTACAATGAGCAGTTCTTC.

V gene TRBV11-1 combines with J gene TRBJ2-1, with a weak D call TRBD2 (5 bases). This CDR3 comprises 14 residues. The germline V gene encodes CDR1 SGHAT and CDR2 FQDESV (reference sequence). Trimming cost V 5 bases and J 5 bases, with 13 bases left between them. CDR3 residues: CASSPDYGNNEQFF. In nucleotides, the CDR3 is TGTGCCAGCAGCCCCGACTACGGGAACAATGAGCAGTTCTTC.

This clonotype was picked up a small number of times. This chain uses TRBV11-2 with TRBJ1-5; possible D gene TRBD1, 5 bases. CDR1 is SGHAT, CDR2 FQNNGV, per germline. The CDR3 sequence is 16 residues long. Trimming took off 1 base at V and 3 bases at J, with 13 bases between the two ends. The CDR3 DNA sequence: TGTGCCAGCAGCTTAGCGGGGGGTCAGCTCAATCAGCCCCAGCATTTT. It is translated as CASSLAGGQLNQPQHF.

This clonotype was seen a handful of times. CDR3 nucleotides: TGTGCCAGCAGTTACTCTGGGCAGGGCATTAACTATGGCTACACCTTC. Its protein product is CASSYSGQGINYGYTF. The V gene is TRBV6-5, the J gene TRBJ1-2; a possible D gene is TRBD1 (5 bases). The CDR3 extends over 16 amino acids. Germline V gives CDR1 MNHEY, CDR2 SVGAGI. With 0 bases removed from V and 1 base from J, the gap between germline ends came to 12 bases.

The chain recombines TRBV11-2 with TRBJ2-7; no reliable D call. The CDR3 runs to 15 residues. Germline V gives CDR1 SGHAT, CDR2 FQNNGV. Trimming pared 10 bases from V and 6 bases from J, leaving 25 bases between. The CDR3 protein is CAINPPRTGRVEQYF. CDR3 coding DNA: TGTGCCATCAACCCCCCTCGGACCGGTAGAGTCGAGCAGTACTTC. The full variable domain, with the rest looked up from reference TRBV11-2 and TRBJ2-7, is EAGVAQSPRYKIIEKRQSVAFWCNPISGHATLYWYQQILGQGPKLLIQFQNNGVVDDSQLPKDRFSAERLKGVDSTLKIQPAKLEDSAVYLCAINPPRTGRVEQYFGPGTRLTVT.

Concerning this clonotype itself: One base away lies a much larger clone, so this may be a sequencing read error. The rearrangement joins TRBV5-1 to TRBJ1-3, with a weak D call TRBD1 (6 bases). The germline V and J ends were trimmed by 6 bases and 0 bases, with 10 bases remaining between them. The CDR3 sequence is 14 residues long. Germline CDR1 reads SGHRS; CDR2 reads YFSETQ. This chain's CDR3 is CASNQTGSGNTIYF. CDR3 DNA sequence: TGCGCCAGCAACCAGACAGGCTCTGGAAACACCATATATTTT.

Comments on this clonotype: Because the CDR3 is missing its conserved closing phenylalanine or tryptophan, this is likely a read error. The DNA is omitted, as the CDR3 cannot be located on it reliably, and the CDR3 follows TCRdb's listing. The chain combines TRBV4-1 with TRBJ2-7. The CDR3 region is 13 residues in length, termini included. Germline V gives CDR1 MGHRA, CDR2 YSYEKL. This CDR3 reads CASSQDRWYEQCL.

Details on this clonotype: Because it lacks the conserved phenylalanine or tryptophan at the end, this CDR3 is likely a read error. The DNA is left out, because the CDR3 cannot be placed on it with certainty; the CDR3 is given as TCRdb lists it. The rearrangement joins TRBV4-3 to TRBJ2-3; the table calls TRBD2, which could not be checked here. The CDR3 spans 14 amino acids, including both terminal residues. The germline gives CDR1 LGHNA, CDR2 YSLEER. CDR3 sequence: CASSPTSGTDTQYL.

The chain employs TRBV28 and TRBJ2-7; the match to TRBD1 covers 11 bases. The CDR3 is made up of 14 amino acids. The germline gives CDR1 MDHEN, CDR2 SYDVKM. The CDR3 region is CGGIRTGGSYEQYF. For the CDR3, the DNA is TGTGGCGGCATCCGGACAGGGGGCTCATACGAGCAGTACTTC.

The chain is built from TRBV6-6 and TRBJ2-7; D remains ambiguous. The CDR3 is 14 amino acids. Germline V gene data show CDR1 as MNHNY and CDR2 as SVGAGI (reference sequence). V dropped 7 bases and J dropped 0 bases, with 13 bases sitting between them. The CDR3 DNA follows: TGTGCCAGCACCCAGGCCAGGTCCTCCTACGAGCAGTACTTC. Its translation: CASTQARSSYEQYF.

The chain is built from TRBV6-5 and TRBJ2-5; 7 bases are shared with TRBD1. The ends lost 4 bases at V and 2 bases at J; junction bases unmatched: 10. The CDR3 runs to 16 residues. Germline V gene lookup returns CDR1 MNHEY and CDR2 SVGAGI. The CDR3 bases are TGTGCCAGCAGTTCACAGGGGCATAGGGGGCAAGAGACCCAGTACTTC. Its protein is CASSSQGHRGQETQYF.

Notes on this clonotype: The junction does not match germline at one end; this may be a read error. The chain carries TRBV7-3 and TRBJ2-2, with a possible D match to TRBD2 (5 bases). CDR1 and CDR2 from the germline V gene are SGHTA and FQGTGA. This CDR3 region has 13 residues. The CDR3 loop reads CASSPRPAGELLF. The CDR3 coding sequence is TGTGCCAGCAGCCCCCGCCCGGCCGGGGAGCTGCTTTTT.

A few counts support this clonotype. V is TRBV6-1 and J is TRBJ2-7; no clear D. Between the trimmed V and J ends, which lost 3 bases and 6 bases, there was a span of 24 bases. Germline lookup yields CDR1 MNHNS and CDR2 SASEGT. The CDR3 contains 17 residues. CDR3 residues: CASSDWVSPYHKGEQYF. Here the CDR3 DNA reads TGTGCCAGCAGTGATTGGGTAAGCCCCTACCACAAGGGCGAGCAGTACTTC.